This T cell receptor (beta chain) was recovered during a study of cytomegalovirus exposure and HLA in healthy donors. Study-level points and caveats: Researchers reported in a later analysis that a missense DCLRE1C variant was tied to TCR beta V- and J-gene trimming.

A word on this clone: The antigen is not known.

The PCR ran on 60 Vbeta and 13 Jbeta primers. Generated by immunoSEQ multiplex PCR, the TCRdb table keeps only in-frame clones and is missing some. The table lists roughly 200,000 clones, about 86% of them singletons. V was cut by 6 bases and J by 4 bases, with 15 bases left in between. Germline assignment: CDR1 MNHNS and CDR2 SASEGT. The CDR3 extends over 14 amino acids. The source is a woman younger than 45 in good health and CMV-seronegative. The J gene is TRBJ2-5, the V gene TRBV6-1; D call uncertain. The sample taken for sequencing was PBMCs. CDR3 residues: CASSPVLSSETQYF. Written as DNA, the CDR3 is TGTGCCAGCAGCCCGGTGCTAAGTTCAGAGACCCAGTACTTC.